This entry lists 27 T cell receptor beta chains sequenced from one sample in a study of cytomegalovirus exposure and HLA in healthy donors. A multiplex PCR was run with 60 Vbeta primers and 13 Jbeta primers. Assay used: immunoSEQ multiplex PCR; TCRdb lists only in-frame clones, some missing. The sample carries some 160,000 clones, roughly 80% recorded once. Specimen: PBMCs. These receptors were obtained from a man over 45 in good health and CMV-seropositive.

This CDR3 reads CASSRGTDHYEQYF. CDR3 sequence (DNA): TGTGCCAGCAGTAGGGGGACAGACCACTACGAGCAGTACTTC. This rearrangement joins TRBV9 to TRBJ2-7; 7 bases match TRBD1. Germline-derived CDR1 and CDR2 are SGDLS and YYNGEE. V gave up 5 bases and J gave up 3 bases; unmatched junction bases: 8. The CDR3 is 14 amino acids.

In its sample, this clone was seen a few times. V gene TRBV27 combines with J gene TRBJ1-2; tentatively, D is TRBD1 (6 bases). This CDR3 is 14 amino acids long. The V end was cut by 2 bases, the J end by 7 bases, with 14 bases between. CDR1 is MNHEY and CDR2 is SMNVEV in the germline V gene (reference sequence). The chain's CDR3 is CASSLRGGSAGYTF. The CDR3 coding sequence is TGTGCCAGCAGTTTAAGGGGGGGGTCCGCTGGCTACACCTTC.

J is TRBJ2-4 and V is TRBV4-3; the D gene is possibly TRBD1 (6 bases). Trimming cost V 1 base and J 1 base, with 11 bases left between them. CDR1 LGHNA and CDR2 YSLEER come from the germline V gene. CDR3 size: 16 residues. The CDR3: CASSQARTVAKNIQYF. The DNA of the CDR3 is TGCGCCAGCAGCCAAGCCCGGACAGTTGCCAAAAACATTCAGTACTTC.

This clone appeared once. The same CDR3 arises from other DNA sequences in this sample as well. The chain carries TRBV11-3 and TRBJ1-1, with 9 bases matching TRBD1. V gave up 3 bases and J gave up 2 bases; unmatched junction bases: 1. The CDR3 covers 14 residues. Germline CDR1 and CDR2: SGHNT and YENEEA. CDR3 in amino acids: CASSLGQGNTEAFF. The CDR3 DNA reads TGTGCCAGCAGCTTGGGACAGGGAAACACTGAAGCTTTCTTT.

The rearrangement joins TRBV28 to TRBJ1-6, with TRBD1 identical over 8 bases. Trimming took 8 bases from V and 6 from J; bases not matched to a gene: 9. This CDR3 contains 15 residues. CDR1 is MDHEN, CDR2 SYDVKM, per germline. The CDR3 coding sequence is TGTGCCAGCTGGGGCCAAGACAGGGGTAATTCACCCCTCCACTTT. Translated, it gives CASWGQDRGNSPLHF.

The genes are TRBV6-4 and TRBJ1-1, with 10 nucleotides matching TRBD1. The V gene end was trimmed by 4 bases and the J gene end by 6 bases; junction bases not matched to a gene: 5. CDR3 length: 14 residues. Germline values: CDR1 MRHNA, CDR2 SNTAGT. The CDR3, as DNA: TGTGCCAGCAGTGTAGGGACAGGGGATGCTGAAGCTTTCTTT. It encodes CASSVGTGDAEAFF.

This clone was counted a single time. The chain is built from TRBV27 and TRBJ1-5; D is uncertain. This CDR3 comprises 13 residues. The ends were cut back, 3 bases at V and 4 bases at J, with 7 bases in the middle. Germline V gene data show CDR1 as MNHEY and CDR2 as SMNVEV (reference sequence). The CDR3 DNA is TGTGCCAGCAGTTTGGTCGCGAATCAGCCCCAGCATTTT. Its protein is CASSLVANQPQHF.

This chain connects TRBV6-4 to TRBJ2-2, with a weak D call TRBD2 (5 bases). The germline gives CDR1 MRHNA, CDR2 SNTAGT. Trimming pared 9 bases from V and 6 bases from J, leaving 8 bases between. This CDR3 is 11 amino acids long. The CDR3 DNA is TGTGCCAGATTGGGAGCCGGGGAGCTGTTTTTT. This codes for CARLGAGELFF.

This clone was counted a few times. The V gene is TRBV30, the J gene TRBJ2-7; 7 nucleotides match TRBD2. The junction had 7 bases not matched to a gene; V was cut back by 3 bases and J by 5 bases. This CDR3 comprises 13 residues. Germline V gene sequence: CDR1 GTSNPN, CDR2 SVGIG (reference sequence). The CDR3 nucleotides read TGTGCCTGGAGGGGGGGGATCCGAAACGAGCAGTACTTC. The encoded protein is CAWRGGIRNEQYF. Combining the CDR3 with reference TRBV30 and TRBJ2-7 gives the whole variable domain SQTIHQWPATLVQPVGSPLSLECTVEGTSNPNLYWYRQAAGRGLQLLFYSVGIGQISSEVPQNLSASRPQDRQFILSSKKLLLSDSGFYLCAWRGGIRNEQYFGPGTRLTVT.

CDR3 nucleotide sequence: TGTGCCAGCAGCCAAGAAGAGGTAGCGCATGGCTACACCTTC. This translates into CASSQEEVAHGYTF. This rearrangement joins TRBV7-9 to TRBJ1-2; D is unresolved. The V and J ends lost 5 bases and 6 bases respectively, with 16 bases between them. This CDR3 has 14 amino acids. Looked up from germline, CDR1 is SEHNR and CDR2 is FQNEAQ (reference sequence). Based on the CDR3 plus reference TRBV7-9 and TRBJ1-2, the full variable domain is DTGVSQNPRHKITKRGQNVTFRCDPISEHNRLYWYRQTLGQGPEFLTYFQNEAQLEKSRLLSDRFSAERPKGSFSTLEIQRTEQGDSAMYLCASSQEEVAHGYTFGSGTRLTVV.

The chain has TRBV19 and TRBJ1-3; no reliable D call. Trimming shortened V by 4 bases and J by 7 bases, and 8 bases separated the two germline ends. The CDR3 length is 12 residues. CDR1 and CDR2 from the germline V gene are LNHDA and SQIVND (reference sequence). The CDR3 loop reads CASSTRTNTIYF. The CDR3, as DNA: TGTGCCAGTAGTACACGGACTAACACCATATATTTT.

The CDR3 spells CASSSPGGSNTGELFF. Written as DNA, the CDR3 is TGTGCCAGTAGTTCCCCAGGGGGTTCGAACACCGGGGAGCTGTTTTTT. This chain uses TRBV19 with TRBJ2-2; TRBD1 agrees at 7 bases. CDR3 length: 16 residues. V trimming: 5 bases; J trimming: 0 bases; junction bases outside the gene matches: 6. Germline loops: CDR1 LNHDA, CDR2 SQIVND (reference sequence). Supplemented by reference TRBV19 and TRBJ2-2, the full variable domain reads DGGITQSPKYLFRKEGQNVTLSCEQNLNHDAMYWYRQDPGQGLRLIYYSQIVNDFQKGDIAEGYSVSREKKESFPLTVTSAQKNPTAFYLCASSSPGGSNTGELFFGEGSRLTVL.

This clone was recorded a few times. The chain couples TRBV30 to TRBJ1-3, with 9 bases that match TRBD1. CDR3 length equals 18 residues. J was trimmed by 0 bases and V by 4 bases; bases with no gene match: 13. The germline V gene has CDR1 GTSNPN and CDR2 SVGIG (reference sequence). Here the CDR3 DNA reads TGTGCCTGGATGGGGGGAGGGGGACAGGGAGTCTCTGGAAACACCATATATTTT. Amino acid sequence: CAWMGGGGQGVSGNTIYF.

The V gene is TRBV5-6, the J gene TRBJ2-3; TRBD1 aligns across 7 bases. Germline V gene lookup returns CDR1 SGHDT and CDR2 YYEEEE. V was pared by 2 bases and J by 3 bases, with 12 bases of the junction left unmatched. This CDR3 comprises 17 residues. CDR3 residues: CASSFEWMTGLTDTQYF. Here the CDR3 DNA reads TGTGCCAGCAGCTTTGAGTGGATGACAGGGTTAACAGATACGCAGTATTTT.

The chain combines TRBV6-6 with TRBJ1-2; perhaps TRBD1 as D (6 bases). CDR3 length: 10 residues. V lost 9 bases and J 5 bases, leaving 7 bases between the germline ends. CDR1 and CDR2 (germline): MNHNY, SVGAGI (reference sequence). The CDR3 bases are TGTGCCAGTAGGGGGTATGGCTACACCTTC. Its protein is CASRGYGYTF.

This clone came up a few times. The V gene is TRBV28, the J gene TRBJ1-2, with D possibly matching TRBD1 (5 bases). The germline gives CDR1 MDHEN, CDR2 SYDVKM. The V and J ends lost 4 bases and 4 bases respectively, with 10 bases between them. The CDR3 covers 13 residues. In nucleotides, the CDR3 is TGTGCCAGCAGTTGGGGGGGTGGCTATGGCTACACCTTC. Its translation is CASSWGGGYGYTF.

J is TRBJ1-4 and V is TRBV7-6, with 9 positions matching TRBD1. This CDR3 contains 15 residues. Germline loops: CDR1 SGHVS, CDR2 FNYEAQ. Unmatched junction bases numbered 6, after V lost 3 bases and J lost 7 bases. The CDR3 nucleotides are TGTGCCAGCAGCTTTTCCCAGGACAGGGGTGAAAAACTGTTTTTT. This gives the protein CASSFSQDRGEKLFF.

V usage is TRBV27 and J usage is TRBJ1-2, with TRBD1 matching 7 bases. Germline V gene lookup returns CDR1 MNHEY and CDR2 SMNVEV (reference sequence). The CDR3 is made up of 13 amino acids. V lost 6 bases, J lost 4 bases, and 5 bases stayed unmatched. CDR3 residues: CASSSDRLYGYTF. The CDR3 coding sequence is TGTGCCAGCAGCTCGGACAGGCTCTATGGCTACACCTTC.

The chain joins TRBV18 to TRBJ1-4; 8 bases line up with TRBD1. Germline loops: CDR1 KGHSH, CDR2 LQKENI. V was pared by 2 bases and J by 8 bases, with 10 bases of the junction left unmatched. CDR3 size: 16 residues. CDR3 protein: CASSPGTGSPYEKLFF. The CDR3 DNA reads TGTGCCAGCTCACCAGGGACAGGAAGCCCCTACGAAAAACTGTTTTTT.

This clone was seen only a few times. V usage is TRBV14 and J usage is TRBJ2-2; the D is unclear. V lost 4 bases, J lost 4 bases, and 7 bases lay in between. The CDR3 loop spans 13 amino acids. Germline CDR1 and CDR2: SGHDN and FVKESK. The CDR3 reads CASSLQATGELFF. The CDR3 DNA is TGTGCCAGCAGCCTTCAGGCCACCGGGGAGCTGTTTTTT.

V usage is TRBV7-9 and J usage is TRBJ2-7; unclear D gene. Germline CDR1 is SEHNR and CDR2 is FQNEAQ (reference sequence). The ends were cut back, 1 base at V and 4 bases at J, with 5 bases in the middle. The CDR3 contains 12 residues. Here the CDR3 DNA reads TGTGCCAGCAGCTTAGTCGCGTACGAGCAGTACTTC. Protein sequence: CASSLVAYEQYF.

This clone was recorded a few times. The V gene is TRBV25-1, the J gene TRBJ1-5; 8 bases map to TRBD1. The trim removed 4 bases at V and 4 bases at J, leaving 3 bases unmatched. The CDR3 spans 14 residues. Germline CDR1 MGHDK, CDR2 SYGVNS. CDR3 nucleotides: TGTGCCAGCAGTGTAACAGGGGGGAATCAGCCCCAGCATTTT. Translated: CASSVTGGNQPQHF.

V is TRBV4-2 and J is TRBJ1-1; no firm D call. The germline V gene has CDR1 LGHNA and CDR2 YNFKEQ. The V and J ends lost 4 bases and 0 bases respectively, with 12 bases between them. The CDR3 spans 15 residues. This chain's CDR3 is CASSPPTTMNTEAFF. CDR3 nucleotides: TGTGCCAGCAGCCCCCCGACAACCATGAACACTGAAGCTTTCTTT.

The rearrangement joins TRBV18 to TRBJ1-1; a possible D gene is TRBD1 (6 bases). V was cut by 5 bases and J by 4 bases, with 14 bases left in between. The CDR3 length is 14 residues. Germline-derived CDR1 and CDR2 are KGHSH and LQKENI. CDR3 residues: CASSTSRGGTEAFF. As DNA, the CDR3 is TGTGCCAGCTCAACCTCCAGGGGTGGCACTGAAGCTTTCTTT.

The V gene is TRBV5-8, the J gene TRBJ1-5, with 9 bases matching TRBD1. CDR3 size: 15 residues. CDR1 and CDR2 from the germline V gene are SGHTS and YDEGEE. After removal of 5 bases from V and 9 bases from J, the junction contained 12 bases not matched to a gene. CDR3 bases: TGTGCCAGCAGTCGAAGGTGGGACAGGGCTCGGCCCCAGCATTTT. It codes for CASSRRWDRARPQHF.

This clone was detected a few times. The chain carries TRBV4-2 and TRBJ2-5, with a possible D match to TRBD2 (5 bases). Germline V gene data show CDR1 as LGHNA and CDR2 as YNFKEQ. The CDR3 runs to 12 residues. Trimming shortened V by 5 bases and J by 5 bases, and 9 bases separated the two germline ends. In nucleotides, the CDR3 is TGTGCCAGCAGCTCCACGGGGGAGACCCAGTACTTC. Protein: CASSSTGETQYF.

A note on this clone: The identical CDR3 is also encoded by other nucleotide sequences in the sample. This rearrangement joins TRBV5-5 to TRBJ2-7; 8 positions match TRBD1. After removal of 5 bases from V and 1 base from J, the junction contained 11 bases not matched to a gene. The CDR3 has 16 residues. Per germline, CDR1 SGHKS and CDR2 YYEKEE (reference sequence). The CDR3 DNA is TGTGCCAGCAGTTTGACTATCGGACAGGGATCCTACGAGCAGTACTTC. It encodes CASSLTIGQGSYEQYF.